The TCR beta chain described here comes from a study of blood T cell repertoires in COVID-19. Allocation to cohorts depended on clinical history reported by the participants. Clones were read by immunoSEQ multiplex PCR, and TCRdb kept only the in-frame ones, dropping some. The sample holds 150,000 to 200,000 clones, roughly nine tenths seen once. There are 16 residues in the CDR3. Germline V gives CDR1 GTSNPN, CDR2 SVGIG (reference sequence). With 3 bases clipped from V and 4 bases from J, the junction kept 11 bases outside the gene matches. The receptor was derived from a woman in her thirties or forties with acute COVID-19. This rearrangement joins TRBV30 to TRBJ2-1; TRBD2 agrees at 8 bases. What was sequenced was PBMCs or T cells enriched from blood (not recorded which). The CDR3 is CAWSGPGLDLYNEQFF. The CDR3 DNA sequence: TGTGCCTGGAGCGGGCCGGGACTAGATCTTTACAATGAGCAGTTCTTC. The full variable domain, its missing parts supplied by reference TRBV30 and TRBJ2-1, is SQTIHQWPATLVQPVGSPLSLECTVEGTSNPNLYWYRQAAGRGLQLLFYSVGIGQISSEVPQNLSASRPQDRQFILSSKKLLLSDSGFYLCAWSGPGLDLYNEQFFGPGTRLTVL.